This passage covers 4 T cell receptor beta chains from one sample sequenced in a study. TCRdb reanalysed the RT-PCR reads using MiXCR and keeps one entry per CDR3 protein. Of fewer than 800,000 distinct CDR3 sequences in the sample, approximately 14% are singletons; the top ten hold roughly 3.9%. The specimen sequenced was memory CD4+ T cells from blood. The receptors stem from a female donor in good health, serving as a healthy control.

The CDR3 DNA reads as TGTGCCAGCAGCTTAGCGGGGCCGGGGCAGCCCCAGCATTTT. Its protein is CASSLAGPGQPQHF. The J gene is TRBJ1-5, the V gene TRBV7-2; D perhaps matches TRBD1 (5 bases). This CDR3 contains 14 residues. Germline loops: CDR1 SGHTA, CDR2 FQGNSA. Trimming stripped 0 bases from V and 7 bases from J, with 10 bases between.

The chain couples TRBV28 to TRBJ1-2; 9 bases align to TRBD1. The CDR3 has 16 amino acids. The V gene's germline CDR1 is MDHEN and CDR2 SYDVKM. Trimming at V came to 5 bases and at J to 6 bases, leaving 13 bases not matched to a gene. This CDR3 is CASSGPGTGLRNGYTF. In DNA, the CDR3 is TGTGCCAGCAGTGGACCCGGGACAGGGTTAAGGAATGGCTACACCTTC.

The chain is built from TRBV28 and TRBJ2-1; tentative D call: TRBD2 (5 bases). Per the germline V gene, CDR1 is MDHEN and CDR2 is SYDVKM. CDR3 length equals 13 residues. V lost 7 bases, J lost 8 bases, and 15 bases lay in between. Here the CDR3 DNA reads TGTGCCAGCAAACCCGGAGGAGGAGATGAGCAGTTCTTC. Translating it yields CASKPGGGDEQFF.

The sample holds many counts of this clonotype. The chain carries TRBV7-2 and TRBJ1-5; TRBD1 is a possible D gene (6 bases). Germline values: CDR1 SGHTA, CDR2 FQGNSA. The CDR3 extends over 13 amino acids. Trimming stripped 3 bases from V and 6 bases from J, with 9 bases between. The CDR3 DNA reads as TGTGCCAGCAGCTTCAGAGGGGGTCAGCCCCAGCATTTT. It codes for CASSFRGGQPQHF.